Each of the 19 T cell receptor beta chains below was sequenced from the same sample in a study of CDR3 diversity in severe acne. TCRdb re-analysed the PCR reads in MiXCR, keeping a single row per CDR3 protein. The profile shows 100,000 or so distinct CDR3 sequences, roughly half of them singletons. Sequencing was carried out using blood. The receptor set was obtained from a male donor with acne.

This clonotype has a count of ten or more. CDR3 protein: CASSFTTGSGNTIYF. CDR3 nucleotides: TGCGCCAGCAGCTTTACCACAGGGTCAGGAAACACCATATATTTT. This sequence joins TRBV5-1 and TRBJ1-3, with a tentative D call TRBD1 (6 bases). V lost 2 bases and J 4 bases, leaving 13 bases between the germline ends. Germline V CDR1 and CDR2: SGHRS, YFSETQ. CDR3 length: 15 residues.

The sample holds one count of this clonotype. Possible read error: a much larger clone is one base away. This chain connects TRBV25-1 to TRBJ1-2, with unresolved D. CDR1 and CDR2 from the germline V gene are MGHDK and SYGVNS. This CDR3 is built from 10 residues. The CDR3 loop reads CASLGNGCTF. The CDR3 DNA follows: TGTGCCAGCCTGGGCAATGGCTGCACCTTC.

This clonotype was counted at least ten times. J is TRBJ2-1 and V is TRBV2, with TRBD2 identical over 14 bases. Germline trimming cut 4 bases from V and 8 bases from J; bases unmatched to any gene: 16. Germline loops: CDR1 SNHLY, CDR2 FYNNEI. The length of the CDR3 is 19 residues. CDR3 protein: CASSAFGTSGGLARDEQFF. The CDR3 nucleotides read TGTGCCAGCAGTGCTTTCGGGACTAGCGGGGGACTTGCTAGGGATGAGCAGTTCTTC. The full variable domain, in which reference TRBV2 and TRBJ2-1 provide the parts outside the CDR3, is EPEVTQTPSHQVTQMGQEVILRCVPISNHLYFYWYRQILGQKVEFLVSFYNNEISEKSEIFDDQFSVERPDGSNFTLKIRSTKLEDSAMYFCASSAFGTSGGLARDEQFFGPGTRLTVL.

In its sample, this clonotype ranks as medium-sized. The chain is built from TRBV9 and TRBJ2-7; D is possibly TRBD1 or TRBD2 (5 bases each). Germline CDR1 is SGDLS and CDR2 is YYNGEE. Trimming removed 3 bases at V and 2 bases at J, with 12 bases between. The CDR3 is 14 residues long. The CDR3 sequence: CASSGRDLTYEQYF. CDR3 nucleotide sequence: TGTGCCAGCAGCGGCCGGGACCTCACCTACGAGCAGTACTTC. Full variable domain (missing parts from reference TRBV9 and TRBJ2-7): DSGVTQTPKHLITATGQRVTLRCSPRSGDLSVYWYQQSLDQGLQFLIQYYNGEERAKGNILERFSAQQFPDLHSELNLSSLELGDSALYFCASSGRDLTYEQYFGPGTRLTVT.

This clonotype was found a few times. The chain is built from TRBV15 and TRBJ2-5, with D possibly TRBD1 on 5 matching bases. The germline V and J ends were trimmed by 0 bases and 4 bases, with 9 bases remaining between them. The CDR3 is made up of 14 amino acids. CDR1 and CDR2 from the germline V gene are LNHNV and YYDKDF (reference sequence). CDR3 in DNA: TGTGCCACCAGCAGAGATAGGCAGGGAGAGACCCAGTACTTC. This encodes CATSRDRQGETQYF. Full variable domain (outside the CDR3, taken from reference TRBV15 and TRBJ2-5): DAMVIQNPRYQVTQFGKPVTLSCSQTLNHNVMYWYQQKSSQAPKLLFHYYDKDFNNEADTPDNFQSRRPNTSFCFLDIRSPGLGDTAMYLCATSRDRQGETQYFGPGTRLLVL.

This chain connects TRBV25-1 to TRBJ2-7, with 8 positions matching TRBD2. The germline V gene encodes CDR1 MGHDK and CDR2 SYGVNS. The CDR3 totals 14 residues. The V gene end was trimmed by 7 bases and the J gene end by 4 bases; junction bases not matched to a gene: 9. CDR3 sequence reads: CASNQAGVGYEQYF. The DNA of the CDR3 is TGTGCCAGCAATCAAGCGGGAGTAGGGTACGAGCAGTACTTC.

This rearrangement joins TRBV24-1 to TRBJ2-1; 8 bases fit TRBD2. The CDR3 has 15 amino acids. J gave up 6 bases and V 4 bases, and 7 bases lay outside the gene matches. Germline CDR1 KGHDR, CDR2 SFDVKD. The CDR3 DNA is TGTGCCACCAGTGAGATCCAGCGGGAGATCAATGAGCAGTTCTTC. It specifies CATSEIQREINEQFF.

This clonotype was recorded only once. Mismatch with germline at one junction end may stem from a read error. The chain carries TRBV7-2 and TRBJ1-1, with a weak D call TRBD1 (6 bases). This CDR3 is built from 14 residues. Germline V gives CDR1 SGHTA, CDR2 FQGNSA. The CDR3 reads CASSPRGADTEVFF. CDR3 sequence (DNA): TGTGCCAGCAGCCCCAGGGGAGCGGACACTGAAGTTTTCTTT.

This clonotype has ten or more counts. This chain connects TRBV6-1 to TRBJ2-5; 16 bases line up with TRBD2. This CDR3 spans 15 amino acids. Germline V CDR1 and CDR2: MNHNS, SASEGT. V gave up 8 bases and J gave up 4 bases; unmatched junction bases: 4. The DNA of the CDR3 is TGTGCCAGCTCGGGACTAGCGGGAGGGGGAGAGACCCAGTACTTC. As protein: CASSGLAGGGETQYF.

This clonotype was found a few times. CDR3 nucleotide sequence: TGTGCCAGCACCCTCGGAACAGGGAGCTACACCTTC. It encodes CASTLGTGSYTF. This chain joins TRBV12-3 or TRBV12-4 and TRBJ1-2, with a tentative D call TRBD1 (6 bases). CDR3 length equals 12 residues. Trimming shortened V by 7 bases and J by 9 bases, and 15 bases separated the two germline ends.

The rearrangement uses TRBV10-1 and TRBJ2-7; the D gene is possibly TRBD2 (5 bases). The CDR3 has 12 amino acids. The germline V gene encodes CDR1 WNHNN and CDR2 SYGVQD (reference sequence). Between the trimmed V and J ends, which lost 5 bases and 5 bases, there was a span of 10 bases. As DNA, the CDR3 is TGCGCCAGCAGTACCCTAGCCCACGAGCAGTACTTC. It encodes CASSTLAHEQYF.

This chain links TRBV2 with TRBJ1-2, with unresolved D. V shed 6 bases and J shed 0 bases, with 11 bases lying between them. The germline gives CDR1 SNHLY, CDR2 FYNNEI. The CDR3 contains 14 residues. The chain's CDR3 is CASRLPLTNYGYTF. Written as DNA, the CDR3 is TGTGCCAGCAGACTCCCGCTGACTAACTATGGCTACACCTTC.

The gene calls are TRBV28 and TRBJ2-7, with D possibly matching TRBD2 (6 bases). V lost 8 bases, J lost 4 bases, and 18 bases lay in between. Per the germline V gene, CDR1 is MDHEN and CDR2 is SYDVKM. The CDR3 consists of 14 residues. The CDR3 region has the DNA TGTGCCAGCTCCACCCAGGGAGGAAAATACGAGCAGTACTTC. Protein product: CASSTQGGKYEQYF.

This clonotype has more than one count but fewer than ten. The chain uses TRBV7-9 and TRBJ2-5, with 9 positions matching TRBD1. The CDR3 length is 15 residues. CDR1 SEHNR and CDR2 FQNEAQ come from the germline V gene (reference sequence). After removal of 5 bases from V and 3 bases from J, the junction contained 7 bases not matched to a gene. CDR3 nucleotides: TGTGCCAGCAGCCCCTACCGGGACAGGGAAGAGACCCAGTACTTC. Translated: CASSPYRDREETQYF.

This rearrangement joins TRBV3-1 to TRBJ1-1; D remains ambiguous. The V gene lost 2 bases and the J gene lost 7 bases, with 14 bases spanning the gap. CDR1 LGHDT and CDR2 YNNKEL come from the germline V gene (reference sequence). The CDR3 totals 14 residues. CDR3 loop: CASSQLALEFEAFF. In nucleotides, the CDR3 is TGTGCCAGCAGCCAATTAGCGCTGGAGTTTGAAGCTTTCTTT.

This clonotype has a single count. The chain couples TRBV11-2 to TRBJ2-5; D may be TRBD1 (8 bases). Germline CDR1 and CDR2: SGHAT and FQNNGV. The CDR3 has 16 residues. V lost 1 base to trimming and J lost 11 bases, with 23 bases between them. CDR3 sequence: CASSLGRRTGRREQYF. The CDR3 DNA reads as TGTGCCAGCAGCTTAGGGCGCCGGACAGGGAGGCGGGAGCAGTACTTC.

This clonotype was counted many times. This chain joins TRBV5-6 and TRBJ1-1, with D perhaps TRBD1 (6 bases). The CDR3 covers 13 residues. The germline V and J ends were trimmed by 3 bases and 7 bases, with 13 bases remaining between them. Germline V gene lookup returns CDR1 SGHDT and CDR2 YYEEEE. The CDR3 DNA follows: TGTGCCAGCAGCTGGGGGGCAGGGGTTGAAGCTTTCTTT. Residues: CASSWGAGVEAFF.

V usage is TRBV7-2 and J usage is TRBJ1-6, with D hard to call. The CDR3 totals 13 residues. CDR1 is SGHTA, CDR2 FQGNSA, per germline. Trimming took off 5 bases at V and 9 bases at J, with 11 bases between the two ends. The CDR3 bases are TGTGCCAGCAGCCCCTCGACACTTTCACCCCTCCACTTT. The encoded protein is CASSPSTLSPLHF.

The V and J genes are TRBV24-1 and TRBJ2-5; 9 nucleotides line up with TRBD1. V lost 4 bases to trimming and J lost 8 bases; unmatched junction nucleotides: 7. This CDR3 has 14 residues. The germline CDR1 and CDR2 sequences are KGHDR and SFDVKD. The CDR3 region has the DNA TGTGCCACCAGTGACTCCGGGACAGGGTCAACCCAGTACTTC. Translation gives CATSDSGTGSTQYF.